This TCR beta chain was captured by sequencing in a study of T cell responses to AZD1222 COVID-19 vaccine. V trimming: 5 bases; J trimming: 7 bases; junction bases outside the gene matches: 3. This CDR3 region has 12 residues. Per the germline V gene, CDR1 is MDHEN and CDR2 is SYDVKM. Profiled with immunoSEQ multiplex PCR; TCRdb holds only in-frame clones, not every one. The sample yields 80,000 to 100,000 clones, approximately 92% seen once. This sample comprised peripheral blood, obtained on day 0 of AZD1222 vaccination. The rearrangement uses TRBV28 and TRBJ1-2; 8 bases agree with TRBD1. The clonotype comes from an adult in good health. CDR3 residues: CASSQGAGGYTF. In DNA form, the CDR3 reads TGTGCCAGCAGTCAGGGGGCAGGTGGCTACACCTTC.